These 28 T cell receptor beta chains were sequenced from one sample in a study of blood T cell repertoires in COVID-19. Generated by immunoSEQ multiplex PCR, the TCRdb table keeps only in-frame clones and is missing some. This table holds about 180,000 clones, more than 85% found once. Sequenced: peripheral blood. The receptors originated from a woman aged 30 to 39 with active or convalescent COVID-19.

The chain joins TRBV11-2 to TRBJ2-2, with D unclear. The CDR3 loop spans 13 amino acids. Germline V CDR1 and CDR2: SGHAT, FQNNGV. V lost 5 bases, J lost 6 bases, and 10 bases lay in between. The CDR3 region is CASSPSGPGELFF. The DNA of the CDR3 is TGTGCCAGCAGCCCATCAGGCCCCGGGGAGCTGTTTTTT.

This chain joins TRBV5-4 and TRBJ1-2; 9 bases agree with TRBD1. The CDR3 length is 15 residues. Per the germline V gene, CDR1 is SGHNT and CDR2 is YYREEE (reference sequence). J gave up 4 bases and V 5 bases, and 9 bases lay outside the gene matches. The CDR3 nucleotides read TGTGCCAGCAGTCTTGCGACAGGGGGGGGCTATGGCTACACCTTC. Translating it yields CASSLATGGGYGYTF. The variable domain in full, with the rest retrieved from reference TRBV5-4 and TRBJ1-2, is ETGVTQSPTHLIKTRGQQVTLRCSSQSGHNTVSWYQQALGQGPQFIFQYYREEENGRGNFPPRFSGLQFPNYSSELNVNALELDDSALYLCASSLATGGGYGYTFGSGTRLTVV.

The chain joins TRBV4-1 to TRBJ2-7, with TRBD2 matching over 9 bases. CDR1 and CDR2 from the germline V gene are MGHRA and YSYEKL. With V trimmed by 1 base and J by 0 bases, 1 base remained unmatched. The CDR3 is 15 amino acids. DNA for the CDR3: TGCGCCAGCAGCCAAGGACTAGCGGCCTCCTACGAGCAGTACTTC. This codes for CASSQGLAASYEQYF.

The J gene is TRBJ1-5, the V gene TRBV20-1, with D hard to call. Trimming left V 3 bases short and J 10 bases short, with 10 bases between. This CDR3 has 11 residues. CDR1 and CDR2 from the germline V gene are DFQATT and SNEGSKA (reference sequence). The CDR3: CSAREGGPQHF. In DNA, the CDR3 is TGCAGTGCTAGGGAGGGCGGACCCCAGCATTTT.

The chain uses TRBV19 and TRBJ1-1, with no clear D. With 2 bases removed from V and 7 bases from J, the gap between germline ends came to 5 bases. CDR1 and CDR2 from the germline V gene are LNHDA and SQIVND (reference sequence). The CDR3 length is 11 residues. CDR3: CASSISGEAFF. CDR3 nucleotide sequence: TGTGCCAGTAGTATAAGCGGTGAAGCTTTCTTT.

The V gene is TRBV10-3, the J gene TRBJ2-5; maybe TRBD1 (6 bases). There are 14 residues in the CDR3. CDR1 ENHRY and CDR2 SYGVKD come from the germline V gene. Trimming removed 10 bases at V and 2 bases at J, with 17 bases between. The CDR3 nucleotides are TGTGCCACCAAAGGACAGAAGGATCAAGAGACCCAGTACTTC. Its protein is CATKGQKDQETQYF.

The chain employs TRBV4-1 and TRBJ2-7; TRBD2 matches at 7 bases. V lost 0 bases and J lost 6; bases outside the gene matches: 11. CDR3 length equals 16 residues. CDR1 and CDR2 (germline): MGHRA, YSYEKL. This CDR3 reads CASSQDQREGNTEQYF. CDR3 bases: TGCGCCAGCAGCCAAGATCAGAGGGAGGGCAATACCGAGCAGTACTTC.

This chain joins TRBV19 and TRBJ1-4, with a tentative D call TRBD1 (6 bases). V gave up 5 bases and J gave up 10 bases, with 17 bases separating them. The CDR3 is made up of 14 amino acids. In germline, CDR1 is LNHDA, CDR2 SQIVND (reference sequence). The CDR3 DNA reads as TGTGCCAGTAGTGATTCCAGGGGCAAAAGAAAACTGTTTTTT. Encoded protein: CASSDSRGKRKLFF. Drawing the rest from reference TRBV19 and TRBJ1-4, the complete variable domain is DGGITQSPKYLFRKEGQNVTLSCEQNLNHDAMYWYRQDPGQGLRLIYYSQIVNDFQKGDIAEGYSVSREKKESFPLTVTSAQKNPTAFYLCASSDSRGKRKLFFGSGTQLSVL.

This clone was seen only once. The V call is TRBV7-9, the J call TRBJ2-1; 15 bases align to TRBD2. CDR3 length: 15 residues. The trim removed 8 bases at V and 7 bases at J, leaving 6 bases unmatched. Germline assignment: CDR1 SEHNR and CDR2 FQNEAQ (reference sequence). In DNA, the CDR3 is TGTGCCAGCGCCGGACTAGCGGGAGGGCAGAATGAGCAGTTCTTC. Its translation: CASAGLAGGQNEQFF. The variable domain in full, with the rest retrieved from reference TRBV7-9 and TRBJ2-1, is DTGVSQNPRHKITKRGQNVTFRCDPISEHNRLYWYRQTLGQGPEFLTYFQNEAQLEKSRLLSDRFSAERPKGSFSTLEIQRTEQGDSAMYLCASAGLAGGQNEQFFGPGTRLTVL.

The chain couples TRBV19 to TRBJ1-2, with D possibly being TRBD1 (5 bases). The CDR3 has 12 amino acids. CDR1 LNHDA and CDR2 SQIVND come from the germline V gene (reference sequence). Trimming cost V 3 bases and J 6 bases, with 8 bases left between them. CDR3 sequence (DNA): TGTGCCAGTAGTATGGGGGGAAATGGCTACACCTTC. This sequence encodes CASSMGGNGYTF.

This chain connects TRBV3-1 (or the pseudogene TRBV3-2) to TRBJ2-7; D not certain. The CDR3 contains 11 residues. The V end was cut by 0 bases, the J end by 8 bases, with 5 bases between. Per germline, CDR1 LGHDT and CDR2 YNNKEL (reference sequence). In nucleotides, the CDR3 is TGTGCCAGCAGCCAAGAAGACAAGCAGTACTTC. Residues: CASSQEDKQYF.

The chain has TRBV3-1 (or the pseudogene TRBV3-2) and TRBJ2-7; 9 bases line up with TRBD1. The germline CDR1 and CDR2 sequences are LGHDT and YNNKEL (reference sequence). CDR3 length: 14 amino acids. Unmatched junction bases numbered 5, after V lost 4 bases and J lost 4 bases. The CDR3 sequence is CASSLDRGSYEQYF. CDR3 in DNA: TGTGCCAGCAGCCTCGACAGGGGGAGTTACGAGCAGTACTTC.

This chain uses TRBV11-2 with TRBJ2-2, with 7 bases matching TRBD2. Trimming took 2 bases from V and 1 from J; bases not matched to a gene: 1. Germline V CDR1 and CDR2: SGHAT, FQNNGV. CDR3 length: 15 amino acids. The CDR3 is CASSLRGGNTGELFF. For the CDR3, the DNA is TGTGCCAGCAGCTTACGCGGGGGGAACACCGGGGAGCTGTTTTTT.

The CDR3 DNA reads TGTGCCAGCACCGACAGCGACTATGGCTACACCTTC. Its translation is CASTDSDYGYTF. V and J are TRBV6-6 and TRBJ1-2; tentatively, D is TRBD1 (5 bases). From germline, CDR1 is MNHNY and CDR2 SVGAGI (reference sequence). Deletions cut 7 bases from V and 3 bases from J, with 9 bases between. The CDR3 loop spans 12 amino acids.

The chain joins TRBV4-2 to TRBJ2-5, with a weak D call TRBD1 (6 bases). This CDR3 has 14 residues. Germline CDR1 and CDR2: LGHNA and YNFKEQ. V was pared by 0 bases and J by 4 bases, with 9 bases between. CDR3 loop: CASSQDTRGETQYF. CDR3 nucleotides: TGTGCCAGCAGCCAAGATACCAGGGGAGAGACCCAGTACTTC.

This sequence joins TRBV2 and TRBJ2-3; the match to TRBD2 covers 10 bases. The CDR3 sequence is 15 residues long. Trimming at V came to 4 bases and at J to 4 bases, leaving 5 bases not matched to a gene. CDR1 is SNHLY and CDR2 is FYNNEI in the germline V gene. The CDR3 coding sequence is TGTGCCAGCAGTGCTAGCGGGAGAGAGGCAGATACGCAGTATTTT. This encodes CASSASGREADTQYF.

A note on this clone: At one boundary the junction diverges from the germline segment, which might be a read error. The V call is TRBV29-1, the J call TRBJ2-7, with 8 bases identical to TRBD2. Germline V gene lookup returns CDR1 SQVTM and CDR2 ANQGSEA. The CDR3 consists of 14 residues. CDR3 amino acids: CSVPTLAEPILSVF. CDR3 sequence (DNA): TGCAGCGTCCCTACACTAGCGGAGCCTATTTTAAGTGTCTTT.

The rearrangement joins TRBV2 to TRBJ1-6; no definite D call. The germline V and J ends were trimmed by 0 bases and 10 bases, with 13 bases remaining between them. The CDR3 length is 15 residues. CDR1 and CDR2 from the germline V gene are SNHLY and FYNNEI. The CDR3 protein is CASSEAWGVGSPLHF. The CDR3 DNA follows: TGTGCCAGCAGTGAAGCGTGGGGAGTAGGGTCACCCCTCCACTTT. Combining the CDR3 with reference TRBV2 and TRBJ1-6 gives the whole variable domain EPEVTQTPSHQVTQMGQEVILRCVPISNHLYFYWYRQILGQKVEFLVSFYNNEISEKSEIFDDQFSVERPDGSNFTLKIRSTKLEDSAMYFCASSEAWGVGSPLHFGNGTRLTVT.

Only one count was recorded for this clone. This sequence joins TRBV30 and TRBJ1-3; the D gene is possibly TRBD1 (5 bases). The V and J ends lost 2 bases and 8 bases respectively, with 10 bases between them. Per germline, CDR1 GTSNPN and CDR2 SVGIG (reference sequence). This CDR3 has 12 amino acids. The CDR3 DNA sequence: TGTGCCTGGAGTCCGGGGGGGGACACCATATATTTT. Its translation: CAWSPGGDTIYF.

The J gene is TRBJ2-7, the V gene TRBV4-2, with TRBD2 identical over 8 bases. This CDR3 comprises 17 residues. The V gene's germline CDR1 is LGHNA and CDR2 YNFKEQ. V shed 3 bases and J 2 bases; nucleotides not matched to a gene: 12. Here the CDR3 DNA reads TGTGCCAGCAGCCATCCTACCGCGGGAGGAACGCCCTACGAGCAGTACTTC. Translation: CASSHPTAGGTPYEQYF.

The rearrangement uses TRBV12-3 or TRBV12-4 and TRBJ1-5; D is undetermined. V dropped 6 bases and J dropped 3 bases, with 6 bases sitting between them. CDR3 length equals 12 residues. The CDR3 sequence: CASRRSNQPQHF. CDR3 bases: TGTGCCAGCAGGAGATCCAATCAGCCCCAGCATTTT.

The CDR3 loop is CASSQEWALGDYTEAFF. In DNA, the CDR3 is TGTGCCAGCAGCCAAGAATGGGCATTAGGCGATTACACTGAAGCTTTCTTT. V gene TRBV3-1 (or the pseudogene TRBV3-2) combines with J gene TRBJ1-1; no clear D gene. CDR1 and CDR2 (germline): LGHDT, YNNKEL (reference sequence). V shed 0 bases and J shed 3 bases, with 17 bases lying between them. CDR3 length equals 17 residues.

V gene TRBV28 combines with J gene TRBJ2-2; no definite D call. This CDR3 comprises 12 residues. Trimming shortened V by 6 bases and J by 6 bases, and 8 bases separated the two germline ends. Germline V gives CDR1 MDHEN, CDR2 SYDVKM. This CDR3 reads CASRDVAGELFF. The DNA for the CDR3 is TGTGCCAGCAGAGATGTAGCCGGGGAGCTGTTTTTT.

This clone was seen a few times. The chain employs TRBV5-1 and TRBJ2-7; TRBD2 might be the D (6 bases). The V gene lost 0 bases and the J gene lost 0 bases, with 13 bases spanning the gap. Germline V gene sequence: CDR1 SGHRS, CDR2 YFSETQ. The CDR3 is 16 residues long. The chain's CDR3 is CASSLGPGLSSYEQYF. CDR3 DNA sequence: TGCGCCAGCAGCTTGGGGCCGGGACTGAGCTCCTACGAGCAGTACTTC.

Only a few counts were recorded for this clone. V usage is TRBV19 and J usage is TRBJ1-4; unclear D gene. Germline CDR1 LNHDA, CDR2 SQIVND (reference sequence). The CDR3 is 15 amino acids. Trimming shortened V by 2 bases and J by 4 bases, and 11 bases separated the two germline ends. CDR3 DNA: TGTGCCAGTAGTATATCGTGGCGGATTAATGAAAAACTGTTTTTT. Its translation is CASSISWRINEKLFF.

The J gene is TRBJ1-5, the V gene TRBV6-5; a possible D gene is TRBD1 (5 bases). The germline gives CDR1 MNHEY, CDR2 SVGAGI. CDR3 length equals 15 residues. Trimming removed 6 bases from V and 2 bases from J, with 14 bases in between. CDR3 sequence: CASRATATGNQPQHF. The CDR3 nucleotides are TGTGCCAGCAGGGCGACAGCGACGGGCAATCAGCCCCAGCATTTT.

The V and J genes are TRBV6-5 and TRBJ1-3, with D possibly matching TRBD1 (5 bases). V dropped 0 bases and J dropped 0 bases, with 9 bases sitting between them. The CDR3 sequence is 16 residues long. Germline V lookup: CDR1 MNHEY, CDR2 SVGAGI. CDR3 protein: CASSYSREPSGNTIYF. The DNA of the CDR3 is TGTGCCAGCAGTTACTCCAGGGAACCCTCTGGAAACACCATATATTTT.

The chain joins TRBV5-6 to TRBJ1-2; TRBD1 might be the D (5 bases). Trimming took 3 bases from V and 4 from J, leaving 10 bases between them. The CDR3 consists of 13 residues. Germline values: CDR1 SGHDT, CDR2 YYEEEE. The CDR3 nucleotides read TGTGCCAGCAGCTCCAGGGTTATCTATGGCTACACCTTC. Translation gives CASSSRVIYGYTF.